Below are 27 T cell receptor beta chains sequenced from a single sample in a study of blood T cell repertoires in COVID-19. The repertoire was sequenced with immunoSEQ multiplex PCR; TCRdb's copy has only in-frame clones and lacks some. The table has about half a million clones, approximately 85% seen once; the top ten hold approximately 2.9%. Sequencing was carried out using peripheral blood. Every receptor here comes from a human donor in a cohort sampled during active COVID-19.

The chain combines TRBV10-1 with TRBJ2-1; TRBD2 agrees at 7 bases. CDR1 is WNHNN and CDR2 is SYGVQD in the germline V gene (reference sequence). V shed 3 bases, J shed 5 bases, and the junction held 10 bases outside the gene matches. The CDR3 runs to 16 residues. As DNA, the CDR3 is TGCGCCAGCAGTGATCTCGGGACTATGGGGAACAATGAGCAGTTCTTC. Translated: CASSDLGTMGNNEQFF.

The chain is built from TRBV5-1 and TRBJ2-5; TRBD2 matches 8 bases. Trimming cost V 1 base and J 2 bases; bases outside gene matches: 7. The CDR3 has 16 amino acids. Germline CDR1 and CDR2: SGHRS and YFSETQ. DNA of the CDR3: TGCGCCAGCAGCTTGTCGTCGGCGGGAGGACAAGAGACCCAGTACTTC. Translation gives CASSLSSAGGQETQYF.

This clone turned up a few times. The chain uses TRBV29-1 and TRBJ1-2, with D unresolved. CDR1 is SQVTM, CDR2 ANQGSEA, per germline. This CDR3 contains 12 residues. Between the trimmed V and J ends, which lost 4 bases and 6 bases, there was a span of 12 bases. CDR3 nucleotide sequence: TGCAGCGTTGGAGTTTCTGCAAATGGCTACACCTTC. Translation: CSVGVSANGYTF.

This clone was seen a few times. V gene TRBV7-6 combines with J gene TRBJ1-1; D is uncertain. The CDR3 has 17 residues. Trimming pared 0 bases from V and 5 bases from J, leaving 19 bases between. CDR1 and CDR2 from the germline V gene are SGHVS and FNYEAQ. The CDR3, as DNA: TGTGCCAGCAGCTTAGCTGGAGACGGCGGGCCACAAACTGAAGCTTTCTTT. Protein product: CASSLAGDGGPQTEAFF.

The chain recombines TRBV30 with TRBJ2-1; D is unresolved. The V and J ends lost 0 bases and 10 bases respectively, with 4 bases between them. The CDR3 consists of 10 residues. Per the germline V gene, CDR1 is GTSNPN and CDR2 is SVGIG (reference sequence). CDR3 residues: CAWSVREQFF. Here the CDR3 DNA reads TGTGCCTGGAGTGTACGGGAGCAGTTCTTC.

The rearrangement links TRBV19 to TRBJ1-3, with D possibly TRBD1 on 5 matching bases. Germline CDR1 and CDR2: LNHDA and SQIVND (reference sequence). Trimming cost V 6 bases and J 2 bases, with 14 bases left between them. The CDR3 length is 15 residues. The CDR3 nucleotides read TGTGCCAGTAGGGAAACAGGCGATACTGGAAACACCATATATTTT. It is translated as CASRETGDTGNTIYF.

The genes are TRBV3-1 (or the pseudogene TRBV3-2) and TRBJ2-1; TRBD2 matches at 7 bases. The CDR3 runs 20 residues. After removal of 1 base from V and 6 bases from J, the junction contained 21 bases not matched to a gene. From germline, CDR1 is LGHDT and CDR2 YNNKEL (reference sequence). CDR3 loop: CASSQGAGKRGRSLLNEQFF. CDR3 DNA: TGTGCCAGCAGCCAAGGGGCGGGAAAGCGGGGCCGAAGTCTACTCAATGAGCAGTTCTTC.

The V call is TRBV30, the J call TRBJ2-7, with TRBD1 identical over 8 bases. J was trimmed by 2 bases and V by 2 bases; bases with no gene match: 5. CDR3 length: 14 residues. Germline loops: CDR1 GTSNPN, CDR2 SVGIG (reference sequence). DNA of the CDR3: TGTGCCTGGAGTTTCCGGGACAGGCCCTACGAGCAGTACTTC. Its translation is CAWSFRDRPYEQYF.

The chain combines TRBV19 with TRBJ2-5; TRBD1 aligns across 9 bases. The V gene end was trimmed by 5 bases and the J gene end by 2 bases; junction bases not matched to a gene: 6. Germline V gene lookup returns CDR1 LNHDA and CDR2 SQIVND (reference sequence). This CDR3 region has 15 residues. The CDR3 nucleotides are TGTGCCAGTAGTGCCGACAGGGGGGGTCAAGAGACCCAGTACTTC. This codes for CASSADRGGQETQYF.

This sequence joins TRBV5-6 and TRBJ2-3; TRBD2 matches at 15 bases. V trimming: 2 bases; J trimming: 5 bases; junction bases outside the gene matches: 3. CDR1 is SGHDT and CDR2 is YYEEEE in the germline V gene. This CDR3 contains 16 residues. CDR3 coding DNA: TGTGCCAGCAGCTTTGGACTAGCGGGAGGGGTAGATACGCAGTATTTT. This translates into CASSFGLAGGVDTQYF. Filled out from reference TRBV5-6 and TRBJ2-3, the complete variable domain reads DAGVTQSPTHLIKTRGQQVTLRCSPKSGHDTVSWYQQALGQGPQFIFQYYEEEERQRGNFPDRFSGHQFPNYSSELNVNALLLGDSALYLCASSFGLAGGVDTQYFGPGTRLTVL.

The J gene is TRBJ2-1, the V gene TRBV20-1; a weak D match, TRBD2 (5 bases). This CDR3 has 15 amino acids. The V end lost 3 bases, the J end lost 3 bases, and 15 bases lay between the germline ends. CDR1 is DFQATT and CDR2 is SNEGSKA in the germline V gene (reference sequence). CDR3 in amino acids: CSASGGLLGYNEQFF. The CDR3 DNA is TGCAGTGCTAGTGGTGGACTCCTAGGCTACAATGAGCAGTTCTTC.

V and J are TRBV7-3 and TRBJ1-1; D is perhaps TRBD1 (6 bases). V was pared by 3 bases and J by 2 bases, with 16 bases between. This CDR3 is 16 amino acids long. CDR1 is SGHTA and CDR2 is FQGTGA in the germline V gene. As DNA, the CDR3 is TGTGCCAGCAGCTTCGCCCCTACAGGGCCCAACACTGAAGCTTTCTTT. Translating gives CASSFAPTGPNTEAFF.

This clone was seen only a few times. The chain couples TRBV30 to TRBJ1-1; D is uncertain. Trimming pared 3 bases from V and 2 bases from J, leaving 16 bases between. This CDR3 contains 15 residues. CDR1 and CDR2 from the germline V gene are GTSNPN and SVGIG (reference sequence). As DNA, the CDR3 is TGTGCCTGGAGGGACGTGGTCGCGGGTAACACTGAAGCTTTCTTT. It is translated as CAWRDVVAGNTEAFF.

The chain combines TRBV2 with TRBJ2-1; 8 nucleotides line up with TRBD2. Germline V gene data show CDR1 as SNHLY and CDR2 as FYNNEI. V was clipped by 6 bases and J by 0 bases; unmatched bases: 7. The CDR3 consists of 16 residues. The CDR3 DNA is TGTGCCAGCAGAGAAACTAGCGGCAGCTCCTACAATGAGCAGTTCTTC. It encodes CASRETSGSSYNEQFF.

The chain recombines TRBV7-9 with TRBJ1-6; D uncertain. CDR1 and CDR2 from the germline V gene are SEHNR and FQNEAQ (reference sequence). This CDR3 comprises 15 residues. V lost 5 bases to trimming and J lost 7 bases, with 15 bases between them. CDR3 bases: TGTGCCAGCAGCGGCGGGGTAAGGTTGAATTCACCCCTCCACTTT. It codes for CASSGGVRLNSPLHF.

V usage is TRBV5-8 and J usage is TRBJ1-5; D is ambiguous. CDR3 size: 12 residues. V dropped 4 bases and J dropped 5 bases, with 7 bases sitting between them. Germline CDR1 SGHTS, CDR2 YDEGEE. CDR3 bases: TGTGCCAGCAGCGACGGGGATCAGCCCCAGCATTTT. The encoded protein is CASSDGDQPQHF.

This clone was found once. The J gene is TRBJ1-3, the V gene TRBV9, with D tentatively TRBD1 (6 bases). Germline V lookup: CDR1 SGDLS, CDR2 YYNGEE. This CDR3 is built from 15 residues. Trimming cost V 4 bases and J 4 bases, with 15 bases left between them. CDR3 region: CASSSAIGGGNTIYF. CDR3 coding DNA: TGTGCCAGCAGCTCAGCGATAGGGGGAGGAAACACCATATATTTT. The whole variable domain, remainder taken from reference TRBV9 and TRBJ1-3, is DSGVTQTPKHLITATGQRVTLRCSPRSGDLSVYWYQQSLDQGLQFLIQYYNGEERAKGNILERFSAQQFPDLHSELNLSSLELGDSALYFCASSSAIGGGNTIYFGEGSWLTVV.

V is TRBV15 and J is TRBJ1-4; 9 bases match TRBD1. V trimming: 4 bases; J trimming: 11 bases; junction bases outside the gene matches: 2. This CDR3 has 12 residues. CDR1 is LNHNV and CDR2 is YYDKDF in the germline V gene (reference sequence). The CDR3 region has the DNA TGTGCCACCAGCATTGACAGGGGGAAACTGTTTTTT. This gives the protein CATSIDRGKLFF. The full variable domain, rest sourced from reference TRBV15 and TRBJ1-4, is DAMVIQNPRYQVTQFGKPVTLSCSQTLNHNVMYWYQQKSSQAPKLLFHYYDKDFNNEADTPDNFQSRRPNTSFCFLDIRSPGLGDTAMYLCATSIDRGKLFFGSGTQLSVL.

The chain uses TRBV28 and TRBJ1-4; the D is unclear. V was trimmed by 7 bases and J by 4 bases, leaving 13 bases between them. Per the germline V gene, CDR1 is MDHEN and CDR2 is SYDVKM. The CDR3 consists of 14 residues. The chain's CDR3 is CASKPWLFNEKLFF. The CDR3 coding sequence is TGTGCCAGCAAACCGTGGCTGTTTAATGAAAAACTGTTTTTT.

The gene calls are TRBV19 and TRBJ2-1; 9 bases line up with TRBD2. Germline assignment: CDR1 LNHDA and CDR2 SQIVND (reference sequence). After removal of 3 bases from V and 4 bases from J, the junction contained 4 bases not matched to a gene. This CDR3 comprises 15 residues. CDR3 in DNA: TGTGCCAGTAGTATTCTAACTAGCGGGTACAATGAGCAGTTCTTC. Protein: CASSILTSGYNEQFF.

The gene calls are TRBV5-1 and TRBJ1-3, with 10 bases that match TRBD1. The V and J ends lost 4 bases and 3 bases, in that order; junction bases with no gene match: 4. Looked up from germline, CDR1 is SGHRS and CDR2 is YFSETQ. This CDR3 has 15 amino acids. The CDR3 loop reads CASSPGQGGGNTIYF. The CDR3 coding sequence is TGCGCCAGCAGCCCAGGACAGGGGGGTGGAAACACCATATATTTT. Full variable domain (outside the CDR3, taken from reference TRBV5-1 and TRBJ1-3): KAGVTQTPRYLIKTRGQQVTLSCSPISGHRSVSWYQQTPGQGLQFLFEYFSETQRNKGNFPGRFSGRQFSNSRSEMNVSTLELGDSALYLCASSPGQGGGNTIYFGEGSWLTVV.

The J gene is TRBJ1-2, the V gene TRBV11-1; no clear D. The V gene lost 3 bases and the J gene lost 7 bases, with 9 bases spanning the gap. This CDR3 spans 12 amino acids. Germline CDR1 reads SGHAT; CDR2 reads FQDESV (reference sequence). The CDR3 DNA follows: TGTGCCAGCAGCTTCCCCACATCTGGCTACACCTTC. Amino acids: CASSFPTSGYTF. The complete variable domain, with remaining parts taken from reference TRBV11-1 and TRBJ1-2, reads EAEVAQSPRYKITEKSQAVAFWCDPISGHATLYWYRQILGQGPELLVQFQDESVVDDSQLPKDRFSAERLKGVDSTLKIQPAELGDSAMYLCASSFPTSGYTFGSGTRLTVV.

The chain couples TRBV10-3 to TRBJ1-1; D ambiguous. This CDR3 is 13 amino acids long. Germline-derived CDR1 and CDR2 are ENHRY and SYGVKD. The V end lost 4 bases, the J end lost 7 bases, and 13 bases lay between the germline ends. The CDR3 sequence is CAISVLSQNEAFF. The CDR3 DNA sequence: TGTGCCATCAGTGTGTTGAGTCAAAATGAAGCTTTCTTT.

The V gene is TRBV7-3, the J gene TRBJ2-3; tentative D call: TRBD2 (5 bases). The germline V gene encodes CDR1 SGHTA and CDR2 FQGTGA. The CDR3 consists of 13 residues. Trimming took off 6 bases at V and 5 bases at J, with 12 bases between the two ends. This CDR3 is CASRAAGGDTQYF. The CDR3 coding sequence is TGTGCCAGCAGGGCGGCGGGCGGAGATACGCAGTATTTT. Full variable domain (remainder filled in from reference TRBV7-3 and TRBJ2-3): GAGVSQTPSNKVTEKGKYVELRCDPISGHTALYWYRQSLGQGPEFLIYFQGTGAADDSGLPNDRFFAVRPEGSVSTLKIQRTERGDSAVYLCASRAAGGDTQYFGPGTRLTVL.

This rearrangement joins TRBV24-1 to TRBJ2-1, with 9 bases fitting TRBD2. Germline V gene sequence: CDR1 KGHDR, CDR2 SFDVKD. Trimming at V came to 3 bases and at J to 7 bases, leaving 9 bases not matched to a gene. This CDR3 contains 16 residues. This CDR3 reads CATSDPSGRLGNEQFF. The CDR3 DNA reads TGTGCCACCAGTGATCCGAGCGGGAGGCTGGGAAATGAGCAGTTCTTC.

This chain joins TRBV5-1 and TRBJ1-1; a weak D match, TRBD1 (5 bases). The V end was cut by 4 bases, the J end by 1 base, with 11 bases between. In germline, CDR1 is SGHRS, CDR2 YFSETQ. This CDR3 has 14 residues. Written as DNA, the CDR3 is TGCGCCAGCAGCCCAAGAACAGGGAACACTGAAGCTTTCTTT. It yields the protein CASSPRTGNTEAFF.

The CDR3 bases are TGTGCCAGCAGGAACCCGGGACAGAGCTCCTACGAGCAGTACTTC. Translation gives CASRNPGQSSYEQYF. The chain has TRBV28 and TRBJ2-7; 7 bases match TRBD1. Germline CDR1 MDHEN, CDR2 SYDVKM. V was pared by 6 bases and J by 0 bases, with 8 bases of the junction left unmatched. The CDR3 consists of 15 residues.